A single sample is the source of the 29 T cell receptor beta chains below, sequenced in a study of human T cells and chemical hapten exposure. From the RACE reads, TCRdb called clonotypes with MiXCR, one entry per CDR3 protein. The sample lists about 95,000 distinct CDR3 sequences; roughly 11% were seen once. Time point meaning: patch test 2, 6 weeks after DPC sensitization. Documented treatment: therapeutic diphenylcyclopropenone sensitization with weekly scalp DPC. Material: whole blood, obtained in connection with sensitization to the hapten diphenylcyclopropenone (DPC). The receptors come from a woman in her forties with alopecia areata. Some clones in this sample may be carry-over from other donors' samples.

This clonotype was detected a few times. This sequence joins TRBV6-2 or TRBV6-3 and TRBJ1-1; no clear D. V was shortened by 8 bases and J by 6 bases, with 28 bases between the two germline ends. CDR1 and CDR2 from the germline V gene are MNHEY and SVGEGT. This CDR3 has 17 residues. CDR3 bases: TGTGCCAGCTCCCGGCTGAGGGTAGCTCAAAAGATGGCTGAAGCTTTCTTT. Amino acids: CASSRLRVAQKMAEAFF.

This clonotype occurred many times. The chain couples TRBV7-6 to TRBJ2-5; TRBD2 matches at 7 bases. The CDR3 loop spans 15 amino acids. The V gene's germline CDR1 is SGHVS and CDR2 FNYEAQ. Losses at the gene ends were 3 bases for V and 4 bases for J; bases not matched to a gene: 8. The CDR3 loop reads CASSFIERERETQYF. The CDR3 DNA reads TGTGCCAGCAGCTTTATTGAGCGGGAAAGAGAGACCCAGTACTTC.

This clonotype was counted only a few times. This chain connects TRBV6-2 or TRBV6-3 to TRBJ2-1, with D perhaps TRBD1 or TRBD2 (6 bases each). The V gene's germline CDR1 is MNHEY and CDR2 SVGEGT. The CDR3 has 15 residues. V was clipped by 7 bases and J by 2 bases, with 15 bases between them. The CDR3 coding sequence is TGTGCCAGCAAATCTAGGGGGGAGCCCTACAATGAGCAGTTCTTC. It yields the protein CASKSRGEPYNEQFF.

The chain is built from TRBV29-1 and TRBJ2-2, with a weak D call TRBD1 (6 bases). Trimming took off 4 bases at V and 0 bases at J, with 9 bases between the two ends. The length of the CDR3 is 14 residues. Germline V CDR1 and CDR2: SQVTM, ANQGSEA. The CDR3 DNA sequence: TGCAGCGTTGCCTGGACAGCGAACACCGGGGAGCTGTTTTTT. Residues: CSVAWTANTGELFF.

This clonotype occurred many times. The rearrangement links TRBV12-3 or TRBV12-4 to TRBJ2-5, with D unclear. Trimming cost V 0 bases and J 5 bases, with 10 bases left between them. There are 14 residues in the CDR3. The CDR3 protein is CASSLALSGETQYF. The CDR3 nucleotides are TGTGCCAGCAGTTTAGCGCTGTCCGGGGAGACCCAGTACTTC.

This rearrangement joins TRBV11-2 to TRBJ2-1; D is uncertain. Germline CDR1 is SGHAT and CDR2 is FQNNGV. This CDR3 spans 13 amino acids. V was pared by 2 bases and J by 6 bases, with 8 bases between. In DNA form, the CDR3 reads TGTGCCAGCAGCTTAAGCCTAGTCAATGAGCAGTTCTTC. Residues: CASSLSLVNEQFF.

This clonotype was observed a handful of times. This chain connects TRBV5-1 to TRBJ2-3, with no clear D. With 0 bases removed from V and 2 bases from J, the gap between germline ends came to 7 bases. This CDR3 has 14 amino acids. Per germline, CDR1 SGHRS and CDR2 YFSETQ. CDR3 DNA sequence: TGCGCCAGCAGCTTGGAGGGTGACACAGATACGCAGTATTTT. Protein product: CASSLEGDTDTQYF.

This clonotype turned up a few times. The V and J genes are TRBV7-6 and TRBJ2-3; 9 bases are shared with TRBD2. V shed 1 base and J 2 bases; nucleotides not matched to a gene: 7. Germline lookup yields CDR1 SGHVS and CDR2 FNYEAQ. The CDR3 is made up of 17 amino acids. CDR3 DNA: TGTGCCAGCAGCTTAGGCTCCGGGACTAGCCTCACAGATACGCAGTATTTT. Its protein product is CASSLGSGTSLTDTQYF.

This clonotype was seen many times. CDR3 region: CASSYTRPVNYGYTF. In DNA form, the CDR3 reads TGTGCCAGCAGTTACACCCGACCAGTAAACTATGGCTACACCTTC. The gene calls are TRBV6-5 and TRBJ1-2; D uncertain. Germline V gene data show CDR1 as MNHEY and CDR2 as SVGAGI. Between the trimmed V and J ends, which lost 2 bases and 2 bases, there was a span of 12 bases. CDR3 length: 15 amino acids.

This clonotype was observed at least ten times. This sequence joins TRBV27 and TRBJ2-1; the D gene is possibly TRBD1 (6 bases). The CDR3 spans 14 residues. V was shortened by 3 bases and J by 6 bases, with 12 bases between the two germline ends. CDR1 and CDR2 from the germline V gene are MNHEY and SMNVEV (reference sequence). The CDR3 region has the DNA TGTGCCAGCAGTTTCTTCAAAGGGGGCAATGAGCAGTTCTTC. Its translation: CASSFFKGGNEQFF.

The table lists this clonotype with a few counts. The chain links TRBV29-1 to TRBJ1-1; D possibly corresponds to TRBD1 (5 bases). The CDR3 contains 13 residues. CDR1 and CDR2 (germline): SQVTM, ANQGSEA. V was cut by 6 bases and J by 4 bases, with 15 bases left in between. The CDR3 here is CSVEPRGRTEAFF. The DNA for the CDR3 is TGCAGCGTCGAGCCGAGGGGCCGCACTGAAGCTTTCTTT.

This clonotype showed up many times. V and J are TRBV28 and TRBJ1-2; D perhaps matches TRBD1 (5 bases). V was trimmed by 1 base and J by 4 bases, leaving 10 bases between them. Germline loops: CDR1 MDHEN, CDR2 SYDVKM. The CDR3 consists of 14 residues. The CDR3 DNA is TGTGCCAGCAGTTTATCCAGGGCCGGCTATGGCTACACCTTC. Its protein product is CASSLSRAGYGYTF.

In its sample, this clonotype was seen many times. The gene calls are TRBV28 and TRBJ1-1; no clear D. Germline CDR1 MDHEN, CDR2 SYDVKM. The V end was cut by 6 bases, the J end by 4 bases, with 6 bases between. The CDR3 has 11 residues. The DNA for the CDR3 is TGTGCCAGCAGGATGAGCACTGAAGCTTTCTTT. Amino acids: CASRMSTEAFF.

A few counts support this clonotype. J is TRBJ2-1 and V is TRBV24-1, with TRBD2 matching 13 bases. Trimming cost V 0 bases and J 4 bases; bases outside gene matches: 8. The CDR3 is 19 amino acids. Germline lookup yields CDR1 KGHDR and CDR2 SFDVKD. CDR3 sequence: CATSDLPGTSGTRYNEQFF. The CDR3 DNA sequence: TGTGCCACCAGTGATTTGCCCGGGACTAGCGGGACGAGGTACAATGAGCAGTTCTTC.

This chain connects TRBV5-6 to TRBJ2-2; a possible D gene is TRBD2 (5 bases). This CDR3 contains 14 residues. V lost 4 bases and J lost 7, with 14 bases in between. Germline V lookup: CDR1 SGHDT, CDR2 YYEEEE. CDR3 DNA sequence: TGTGCCAGCAGCCTAGGACTGACGAACGGGGAGCTGTTTTTT. It encodes CASSLGLTNGELFF.

J is TRBJ2-3 and V is TRBV12-3 or TRBV12-4; 7 bases are a match to TRBD2. Germline trimming cut 2 bases from V and 4 bases from J; bases unmatched to any gene: 9. The CDR3 sequence is 16 residues long. CDR3 region: CASSLFIGGNADTQYF. The CDR3 nucleotides read TGTGCCAGCAGTTTATTCATCGGGGGGAACGCAGATACGCAGTATTTT.

A few counts support this clonotype. The V and J genes are TRBV29-1 and TRBJ2-7; D not certain. V was cut by 5 bases and J by 5 bases, with 25 bases left in between. The germline V gene has CDR1 SQVTM and CDR2 ANQGSEA. The CDR3 is 16 residues long. The CDR3 nucleotides are TGCAGCGTTTCAACCACGGGCACGAGGCGATTGAACGAGCAGTACTTC. Translating it yields CSVSTTGTRRLNEQYF.

This chain links TRBV7-9 with TRBJ2-1, with 12 bases identical to TRBD2. This CDR3 comprises 17 residues. Germline values: CDR1 SEHNR, CDR2 FQNEAQ (reference sequence). The V gene end was trimmed by 8 bases and the J gene end by 11 bases; junction bases not matched to a gene: 19. The CDR3: CASAPPTRGLAGHQQFF. CDR3 coding DNA: TGTGCCAGCGCTCCCCCCACCCGGGGACTAGCGGGCCATCAGCAGTTCTTC.

This clonotype showed up just a few times. The V and J genes are TRBV28 and TRBJ1-1; D gene uncertain. Trimming stripped 3 bases from V and 0 bases from J, with 11 bases between. Germline-derived CDR1 and CDR2 are MDHEN and SYDVKM. The CDR3 loop spans 15 amino acids. The CDR3 region is CASSFGWAMNTEAFF. CDR3 DNA: TGTGCCAGCAGTTTTGGGTGGGCAATGAACACTGAAGCTTTCTTT.

The chain is built from TRBV7-2 and TRBJ2-3, with D possibly TRBD1 on 5 matching bases. The germline V gene encodes CDR1 SGHTA and CDR2 FQGNSA. V shed 8 bases and J shed 2 bases, with 11 bases lying between them. The CDR3 totals 13 residues. CDR3 nucleotide sequence: TGTGCCAGCCACGCAGGGTACACAGATACGCAGTATTTT. Translation: CASHAGYTDTQYF.

In this sample, this clonotype turned up many times. The V and J genes are TRBV11-3 and TRBJ2-3; 9 bases are shared with TRBD2. After removal of 5 bases from V and 0 bases from J, the junction contained 3 bases not matched to a gene. The germline V gene encodes CDR1 SGHNT and CDR2 YENEEA. The CDR3 contains 15 residues. CDR3 residues: CASSPGLASTDTQYF. The CDR3 region has the DNA TGTGCCAGCAGCCCCGGACTAGCGAGCACAGATACGCAGTATTTT.

This clonotype was seen a handful of times. The genes are TRBV5-8 and TRBJ2-1; TRBD2 matches at 10 bases. Germline CDR1 SGHTS, CDR2 YDEGEE. Trimming took 0 bases from V and 3 from J; bases not matched to a gene: 3. The length of the CDR3 is 16 residues. The CDR3 sequence: CASSLESSGGYNEQFF. In DNA form, the CDR3 reads TGTGCCAGCAGCTTGGAATCTAGCGGGGGCTACAATGAGCAGTTCTTC.

This clonotype has ten or more counts. For the CDR3, the DNA is TGCGCCAGCAGCCAAGAAACGGGGGGGTACAATGAGCAGTTCTTC. It is translated as CASSQETGGYNEQFF. This chain links TRBV4-3 with TRBJ2-1; TRBD2 matches at 8 bases. The CDR3 is made up of 15 amino acids. Germline CDR1 and CDR2: LGHNA and YSLEER. V dropped 0 bases and J dropped 4; count of bases not matched to a gene: 2.

The sample holds a few counts of this clonotype. The chain uses TRBV3-1 and TRBJ1-5; D might be TRBD1 (5 bases). V shed 2 bases and J shed 4 bases, with 9 bases lying between them. The CDR3 sequence is 14 residues long. Germline V CDR1 and CDR2: LGHDT, YNNKEL (reference sequence). This chain's CDR3 is CASSQWRGNQPQHF. CDR3 DNA: TGTGCCAGCAGCCAATGGCGGGGGAATCAGCCCCAGCATTTT. Filled out from reference TRBV3-1 and TRBJ1-5, the complete variable domain reads DTAVSQTPKYLVTQMGNDKSIKCEQNLGHDTMYWYKQDSKKFLKIMFSYNNKELIINETVPNRFSPKSPDKAHLNLHINSLELGDSAVYFCASSQWRGNQPQHFGDGTRLSIL.

There are a few counts of this clonotype. The J gene is TRBJ2-7, the V gene TRBV20-1, with TRBD2 matching over 13 bases. Germline-derived CDR1 and CDR2 are DFQATT and SNEGSKA (reference sequence). J was trimmed by 7 bases and V by 6 bases; bases with no gene match: 12. The CDR3 length is 15 residues. The CDR3 loop is CSAPGTSGRAGEQYF. In nucleotides, the CDR3 is TGCAGTGCCCCCGGCACTAGCGGGAGGGCGGGGGAGCAGTACTTC.

The chain has TRBV7-2 and TRBJ2-7, with D possibly matching TRBD1 (5 bases). V was clipped by 5 bases and J by 0 bases, with 11 bases between them. Germline V gene sequence: CDR1 SGHTA, CDR2 FQGNSA. CDR3 length: 14 residues. The DNA of the CDR3 is TGTGCCAGCAGCCTCGACAGAGTCTCCTACGAGCAGTACTTC. This translates into CASSLDRVSYEQYF.

This clonotype was recorded many times. This chain links TRBV3-1 with TRBJ2-3; 8 nucleotides match TRBD2. The germline CDR1 and CDR2 sequences are LGHDT and YNNKEL (reference sequence). The CDR3 has 17 amino acids. J was trimmed by 5 bases and V by 0 bases; bases with no gene match: 10. DNA of the CDR3: TGTGCCAGCAGCCAAGATGGAACGGGGGGGCTTTTAGATACGCAGTATTTT. This gives the protein CASSQDGTGGLLDTQYF.

This clonotype was seen at least ten times. V gene TRBV7-9 combines with J gene TRBJ2-1; 7 positions agree with TRBD2. J lost 0 bases, V lost 5 bases, and 7 bases had no gene match. Germline CDR1 SEHNR, CDR2 FQNEAQ (reference sequence). CDR3 length: 16 amino acids. CDR3 sequence reads: CASSPGRANSYNEQFF. The CDR3 region has the DNA TGTGCCAGCAGCCCTGGGAGGGCTAACTCCTACAATGAGCAGTTCTTC.

This clonotype was counted only a few times. V is TRBV7-2 and J is TRBJ2-4; the match to TRBD1 covers 8 bases. CDR1 and CDR2 (germline): SGHTA, FQGNSA. The CDR3 has 16 residues. Trimming at V came to 4 bases and at J to 2 bases, leaving 7 bases not matched to a gene. CDR3 DNA sequence: TGTGCCAGCAGCTATTCAGGGGGCAGAACCAAAAACATTCAGTACTTC. Translated, it gives CASSYSGGRTKNIQYF.